Below are 11 T cell receptor beta chains sequenced from a single sample in a study of technical replicates of blood from a handful of donors. TCRdb keeps only in-frame clones here, not all; method: immunoSEQ multiplex PCR. The repertoire holds tens of thousands of clones, with around 94% as singletons. The sequenced sample was T cells isolated from PBMCs. All receptors derive from a human donor in good health.

The chain carries TRBV7-6 and TRBJ2-3; D gene ambiguous. The CDR3 sequence is 14 residues long. V dropped 4 bases and J dropped 3 bases, with 11 bases sitting between them. Germline loops: CDR1 SGHVS, CDR2 FNYEAQ. This CDR3 reads CASSSQTLTDTQYF. The CDR3 coding sequence is TGTGCCAGCAGCTCCCAGACATTAACAGATACGCAGTATTTT.

V is TRBV30 and J is TRBJ2-3; the match to TRBD1 covers 7 bases. Unmatched junction bases numbered 11, after V lost 6 bases and J lost 5 bases. The CDR3 runs 14 residues. CDR1 GTSNPN and CDR2 SVGIG come from the germline V gene (reference sequence). The CDR3 spells CACSRQGVGDTQYF. In nucleotides, the CDR3 is TGTGCCTGTTCCAGGCAGGGGGTTGGAGATACGCAGTATTTT.

The genes are TRBV4-2 and TRBJ2-1; TRBD2 matches at 11 bases. With 2 bases clipped from V and 5 bases from J, the junction kept 11 bases outside the gene matches. This CDR3 spans 18 amino acids. The germline V gene encodes CDR1 LGHNA and CDR2 YNFKEQ. The CDR3 sequence: CASSQNFRPGLADNEQFF. The CDR3 nucleotides are TGTGCCAGCAGCCAAAATTTTAGGCCGGGACTAGCGGACAATGAGCAGTTCTTC.

V is TRBV7-2 and J is TRBJ1-3; unclear D gene. The V and J ends lost 4 bases and 4 bases respectively, with 5 bases between them. This CDR3 comprises 12 residues. Germline loops: CDR1 SGHTA, CDR2 FQGNSA. The DNA for the CDR3 is TGTGCCAGCAGCTCCTTGGGAAACACCATATATTTT. Translated: CASSSLGNTIYF.

This chain uses TRBV28 with TRBJ2-1; D is possibly TRBD1 (6 bases). Germline CDR1 reads MDHEN; CDR2 reads SYDVKM. CDR3 length equals 15 residues. With 3 bases removed from V and 4 bases from J, the gap between germline ends came to 13 bases. CDR3 protein: CASSFRDNGYNEQFF. The CDR3 region has the DNA TGTGCCAGCAGTTTTCGGGACAACGGGTACAATGAGCAGTTCTTC.

The chain is built from TRBV27 and TRBJ2-7, with D perhaps matching TRBD2 (6 bases). The CDR3 runs 15 residues. The germline V gene encodes CDR1 MNHEY and CDR2 SMNVEV (reference sequence). V lost 10 bases and J 3 bases, leaving 22 bases between the germline ends. The CDR3 protein is CATTFRVYSGYEQYF. The CDR3 DNA reads TGTGCCACGACGTTCAGGGTATATAGCGGCTACGAGCAGTACTTC.

The rearrangement links TRBV14 to TRBJ1-3; D is unclear. Germline V gives CDR1 SGHDN, CDR2 FVKESK. This CDR3 has 18 residues. With 1 base removed from V and 0 bases from J, the gap between germline ends came to 16 bases. Here the CDR3 reads CASSQVSGYLSSGNTIYF. CDR3 DNA sequence: TGTGCCAGCAGCCAAGTTTCGGGTTACCTCAGCTCTGGAAACACCATATATTTT.

The chain employs TRBV28 and TRBJ2-7; D possibly corresponds to TRBD2 (6 bases). Germline V CDR1 and CDR2: MDHEN, SYDVKM. The CDR3 contains 15 residues. V lost 2 bases and J lost 4, with 15 bases in between. The CDR3 DNA is TGTGCCAGCAGTTTAATGCGACTAGTAGGATACGAGCAGTACTTC. Translation gives CASSLMRLVGYEQYF.

This chain joins TRBV10-3 and TRBJ2-5; the match to TRBD1 covers 9 bases. Germline V gene data show CDR1 as ENHRY and CDR2 as SYGVKD. This CDR3 is 15 amino acids long. With V trimmed by 4 bases and J by 4 bases, 7 bases remained unmatched. CDR3 loop: CAISAPGQGRETQYF. The CDR3 DNA follows: TGTGCCATCAGTGCACCGGGACAGGGAAGAGAGACCCAGTACTTC.

The rearrangement joins TRBV7-9 to TRBJ2-2; D is unclear. The CDR3 runs to 12 residues. Trimming pared 2 bases from V and 8 bases from J, leaving 6 bases between. Germline loops: CDR1 SEHNR, CDR2 FQNEAQ (reference sequence). The CDR3 bases are TGTGCCAGCAGCTTAATCACTGGGGAGCTGTTTTTT. This gives the protein CASSLITGELFF. The variable domain in full, completed from reference TRBV7-9 and TRBJ2-2, reads DTGVSQNPRHKITKRGQNVTFRCDPISEHNRLYWYRQTLGQGPEFLTYFQNEAQLEKSRLLSDRFSAERPKGSFSTLEIQRTEQGDSAMYLCASSLITGELFFGEGSRLTVL.

The J gene is TRBJ2-4, the V gene TRBV25-1; 9 nucleotides agree with TRBD2. Germline loops: CDR1 MGHDK, CDR2 SYGVNS. V was clipped by 4 bases and J by 2 bases; unmatched bases: 9. The CDR3 extends over 17 amino acids. CDR3 amino acids: CASSGSLREGPKNIQYF. Here the CDR3 DNA reads TGTGCCAGCAGTGGATCACTGCGGGAGGGCCCCAAAAACATTCAGTACTTC.